The 5 T cell receptor beta chains listed next were all sequenced from one sample in a study of cytomegalovirus exposure and HLA in healthy donors. The method was immunoSEQ multiplex PCR; TCRdb's version includes in-frame clones alone and lacks a portion of them. Among around 300,000 clones listed, approximately 86% were seen once. Sequencing was done on a sample of PBMCs. The receptors here all came from a man aged 25-40 years in good health and CMV-seronegative.

This chain links TRBV29-1 with TRBJ2-1, with 14 positions matching TRBD2. In germline, CDR1 is SQVTM, CDR2 ANQGSEA. This CDR3 is 15 amino acids long. J lost 2 bases, V lost 6 bases, and 3 bases had no gene match. CDR3 sequence reads: CSVGLAGGPYNEQFF. As DNA, the CDR3 is TGCAGCGTCGGACTAGCGGGGGGACCCTACAATGAGCAGTTCTTC.

CDR3 bases: TGTGCCAGCAGTGAACCTGCGCAGGGTGTGTACGAGCAGTACTTC. Amino acid sequence: CASSEPAQGVYEQYF. The chain employs TRBV25-1 and TRBJ2-7; tentatively, D is TRBD1 (5 bases). Germline CDR1 is MGHDK and CDR2 is SYGVNS. V was shortened by 2 bases and J by 4 bases, with 15 bases between the two germline ends. The CDR3 covers 15 residues.

The V gene is TRBV7-9, the J gene TRBJ2-7; the match to TRBD2 covers 10 bases. CDR1 is SEHNR, CDR2 FQNEAQ, per germline (reference sequence). The CDR3 length is 16 residues. V was pared by 4 bases and J by 4 bases, with 10 bases of the junction left unmatched. This CDR3 is CASSSSMLAGDYEQYF. The CDR3 DNA sequence: TGTGCCAGCAGCTCGAGTATGCTAGCGGGGGATTACGAGCAGTACTTC.

This sequence joins TRBV10-3 and TRBJ1-2; 8 bases fit TRBD1. Germline lookup yields CDR1 ENHRY and CDR2 SYGVKD. This CDR3 region has 14 residues. The ends lost 7 bases at V and 3 bases at J; junction bases unmatched: 7. CDR3 sequence: CAIKPAGGHYGYTF. The DNA for the CDR3 is TGTGCCATCAAACCCGCAGGGGGCCACTATGGCTACACCTTC.

This clone was seen more than once but under ten times. The chain couples TRBV12-5 to TRBJ2-1, with a tentative D call TRBD1 (6 bases). Germline lookup yields CDR1 LGHNT and CDR2 FRNRAP. The ends were cut back, 1 base at V and 2 bases at J, with 6 bases in the middle. The CDR3 runs 14 residues. CDR3 sequence reads: CASGLGQAYNEQFF. CDR3 DNA: TGTGCTAGTGGTTTGGGACAGGCCTACAATGAGCAGTTCTTC.